One and the same sample provided the 2 T cell receptor beta chains below, sequenced in a study of T-cell memory formation after mild COVID-19. TCRdb passed the 5' RACE reads through MiXCR, listing each CDR3 protein once. The sample consists of about 300,000 distinct CDR3 sequences, roughly a fifth of them appearing once. The source material was PBMCs or a T cell subset sorted from them (not recorded which). The receptor source for this set is a man aged 18 to 30 who had mild COVID-19 (a few samples of this study predate the infection). Cell type and time point are not known.

This clonotype was found a few times. This chain joins TRBV5-1 and TRBJ2-3, with 13 bases lining up with TRBD2. Germline-derived CDR1 and CDR2 are SGHRS and YFSETQ. The junction had 8 bases not matched to a gene; V was cut back by 0 bases and J by 7 bases. The CDR3 length is 17 residues. The CDR3 sequence is CASSLGATSGGANTQYF. DNA of the CDR3: TGCGCCAGCAGCTTGGGAGCTACTAGCGGGGGGGCGAATACGCAGTATTTT.

This chain links TRBV28 with TRBJ2-5, with 8 bases that match TRBD2. V lost 5 bases and J lost 2; bases outside the gene matches: 7. The germline V gene encodes CDR1 MDHEN and CDR2 SYDVKM. CDR3 length: 15 amino acids. The CDR3 DNA follows: TGTGCCAGCAGTCTGCGAGCGGGGGTGCAAGAGACCCAGTACTTC. It encodes CASSLRAGVQETQYF.